The clone carrying this T cell receptor beta chain was seen repeatedly, ten times or more. Its specificity is unknown. The sample comes from a study of tumor-infiltrating lymphocytes in primary liver carcinoma. Study results and limitations: Tumor-blood pairs (like tumor-adjacent pairs) overlapped less than tumor region pairs did. Tumors and blood were compared for top-250-clone fraction, and tumors had the significantly higher value (p = 0.039).

RNA was extracted from whole blood without cell sorting, alongside germline DNA. With a constant-region primer, TCR beta cDNA was made from about 0.55 ug of total RNA. Library construction for TCR beta comprised three nested multiplex PCR rounds performed with slightly modified ARM-PCR. The two initial PCR rounds, approximately 10 cycles each, used TRBV1-TRBV30 forward and C-beta reverse primers. TCRdb recomputed calls from the multiplex PCR reads with MiXCR, one row per CDR3 protein. The sample contains approximately 320,000 distinct CDR3 sequences, around 50% of which appear only once. From germline, CDR1 is LGHNA and CDR2 YNFKEQ. The CDR3 consists of 14 residues. The V and J ends lost 0 bases and 0 bases respectively, with 6 bases between them.

Sequencing input: peripheral blood. V usage is TRBV4-2 and J usage is TRBJ2-7; D gene uncertain. The clonotype was recovered from a woman in her twenties or thirties with primary liver carcinoma and hepatitis B virus infection. CDR3 sequence: CASSQETDSYEQYF. CDR3 in DNA: TGTGCCAGCAGCCAAGAGACGGACTCCTACGAGCAGTACTTC.